The 5 T cell receptor beta chains presented below share a single source sample, sequenced in a study of early T cells in non-severe SARS-CoV-2 infection. Each CDR3 protein gets one entry after TCRdb re-called the 5' RACE reads with MiXCR. In the table there are approximately 19,000 distinct CDR3 sequences, approximately 6.1% of which are singletons. Sample: whole blood. These receptors all stem from an adult who was a healthcare worker with PCR-confirmed SARS-CoV-2 infection or an uninfected control (not recorded which).

This clonotype was recorded at least ten times. The J gene is TRBJ2-7, the V gene TRBV6-1; 12 positions match TRBD2. Trimming took 3 bases from V and 2 from J; bases not matched to a gene: 14. The CDR3 is 19 residues long. Germline V gives CDR1 MNHNS, CDR2 SASEGT. In DNA, the CDR3 is TGTGCCAGCAGTGACGGGACTAGCGGGTACGAGCCAGAAACCTACGAGCAGTACTTC. Protein product: CASSDGTSGYEPETYEQYF.

This clonotype was seen at least ten times. The V call is TRBV12-3 or TRBV12-4, the J call TRBJ1-2; possible D gene TRBD1, 5 bases. The CDR3 spans 14 residues. V gave up 8 bases and J gave up 4 bases, with 17 bases separating them. CDR3 coding DNA: TGTGCCAGCTCGACCGGAGGGACCTTCTATGGCTACACCTTC. Protein sequence: CASSTGGTFYGYTF.

This clonotype was seen at least ten times. The chain couples TRBV5-1 to TRBJ2-2; D may correspond to TRBD1 or TRBD2 (5 bases each). Germline V gene sequence: CDR1 SGHRS, CDR2 YFSETQ. The ends were cut back, 2 bases at V and 3 bases at J, with 20 bases in the middle. The CDR3 extends over 18 amino acids. CDR3 DNA sequence: TGCGCCAGCAGCTTTTCCCCGCTTGGGATGGGGGACACCGGGGAGCTGTTTTTT. It is translated as CASSFSPLGMGDTGELFF.

At least ten counts were recorded for this clonotype. An end of the junction differs from the germline gene, which may be a read error. The genes are TRBV11-2 and TRBJ2-1, with 10 bases identical to TRBD2. This CDR3 comprises 12 residues. Germline lookup yields CDR1 SGHAT and CDR2 FQNNGV. CDR3 bases: TGTGCCAGCAGCCCCGAACTAGCGGGAACAGTTTTC. Translating it yields CASSPELAGTVF.

This clonotype qualifies as medium-sized. The chain links TRBV15 to TRBJ2-1; the D is unclear. The germline gives CDR1 LNHNV, CDR2 YYDKDF (reference sequence). Trimming took off 1 base at V and 4 bases at J, with 5 bases between the two ends. The CDR3 sequence is 13 residues long. The CDR3: CATSRGQYNEQFF. For the CDR3, the DNA is TGTGCCACCAGCAGAGGCCAATACAATGAGCAGTTCTTC.